This T cell receptor (beta chain) was captured in a study of shared clonotypes between healthy human individuals (dated by TCRdb to between 2020 and 2021). Regarding the complete study: The cohort comprised a couple of women and a few men aged 18 to 49 years. For each donor, three plates each were used for CD4 naive and CD4 memory, two plates were used for CD8 naive, and one plate was used for CD8 memory. To increase sequencing depth and limit assay-specific biases, different laboratories used diverse techniques to prepare libraries and sequence TCR repertoires. Blood TCR repertoires of five healthy adults were deeply sequenced to estimate repertoire size and the extent of clonotype sharing between individuals. Each donor's leukapheresis produced roughly between roughly 0.85 and 9 billion PBMCs. Paper-wide results and their limitations: Based on pairwise subsampling, the degree of clonotype sharing among donors was expected to be affected by sequencing depth. Larger estimated clonotype richness was generally found for naive subsets than for memory subsets. Sampling was limited to blood, and TCR repertoires in tissue likely differ from TCR repertoires in blood. Even with the large sequencing depth, rarefaction of the sorted-subset datasets indicated that sequencing was incomplete. Across a few donors, about 4.5% of naive CD4, approximately 3.5% of naive CD8, approximately 2.5% of memory CD4, and roughly 0.41% of memory CD8 clonotypes were shared. Compared with non-shared clonotypes, the clonotypes found in all four sorted-subset donors had higher generation probabilities. The genetic and exposure-history diversity represented was limited by the small number of donors.

As to this clone: Its antigen remains unidentified. Within one base of it there is no much larger clone, and no base qualities were kept. Other DNA sequences in the same sample also yield this CDR3.

CDR1 is given as SGHTA and CDR2 as FQGTGA, both from the germline V gene. Reading from cysteine to phenylalanine, the CDR3 counts 14 amino acids. The entry retains the CDR3 DNA only, 42 bases that are in frame from base 1. The V end loses 0 bases and the J end loses 2 bases, and a stretch of 7 bases separates them. TCR CDR3 regions were amplified from genomic DNA by multiplex PCR using the deep immunoSEQ assay. For each cell subset, the extracted genomic DNA was distributed evenly across all wells of several immunoSEQ 96-well plates, and each plate served as one replicate. Each replicate PCR for sorted subsets received roughly 0.2 ug genomic DNA, equal to about 30,000 T cell genomes. The purified libraries were quantified using a Qubit 3.0 fluorometer, sized with a Bioanalyzer 2100, and then quantified again using the KAPA Library Quantification kit. Every immunoSEQ 96-well plate was sequenced on a separate single-read 150-cycle Illumina NextSeq 550 flow cell. Concerning the study's data processing: Because the immunoSEQ output included only junctional sequences and no quality scores, the filtering could not be the same as the filtering used for full-length reads. Sequences were annotated with PyIR, a Python wrapper for IgBLAST v1.9, using IMGT germline references to assign V/J genes and CDR3. Reads were removed for weak V/J assignments (E-value above 1e-6), missing CDR3, stop codons, out-of-frame junctions, or ambiguous translated residues. V3J clonotypes were defined by identical inferred V gene, J gene, and CDR3 amino acid sequence. The percentage overlap between two repertoires was calculated by dividing the number of shared unique clonotypes by the size of the smaller repertoire. Repertoire richness was assessed with RTK rarefaction, the Chao1 estimator, and Recon v2.1 estimates of unobserved clonotypes. OLGA was used to compute generation probabilities for all TCRbeta clonotypes that the gDNA method yielded from a handful of donors. In its TCRdb copy, this immuneACCESS table keeps in-frame sequences only and misses some clones. Where compared with another copy, unresolved V genes explain less than half of these, and the others have no known cause. That table furnishes V, J and clone size, whereas the DNA furnished D and trimming. This sample is represented by roughly 1,800,000 clones; approximately 95% of them were singletons. 1.2% of the sample is taken by the ten largest.

CD8 naive samples were CD45RO-negative cells positively selected for CCR7, giving a CD45RA+CCR7+ population that excluded TemRA cells. Healthy HIV-negative adults with no recently reported acute infections or vaccinations were included as donors. Every donor was a Caucasian adult living in Nashville, Tennessee, USA. Blood was obtained by leukapheresis, after which PBMCs were separated by Ficoll-Histopaque density gradient centrifugation and cryopreserved in liquid nitrogen vapor phase. Analytical flow cytometry was used to check the purity and quantity of each magnetically sorted T cell population. From each sorted fraction, genomic DNA was isolated and quantified by UV absorbance on a Nanodrop 2000c.

What was sequenced was naive CD8+ T cells sorted from blood. The label giving this sample's cell subset or site can be read as: CD45RA+CCR7+. The sequence was obtained from a man aged 18 to 30 in good health. The chain is assembled from TRBV7-3 and TRBJ2-5, with TRBD2 tentatively as D gene (6 bases match). Here is the DNA: TGTGCCAGCAGCTTAACCGGGGGTCAAGAGACCCAGTACTTC. It specifies CASSLTGGQETQYF.